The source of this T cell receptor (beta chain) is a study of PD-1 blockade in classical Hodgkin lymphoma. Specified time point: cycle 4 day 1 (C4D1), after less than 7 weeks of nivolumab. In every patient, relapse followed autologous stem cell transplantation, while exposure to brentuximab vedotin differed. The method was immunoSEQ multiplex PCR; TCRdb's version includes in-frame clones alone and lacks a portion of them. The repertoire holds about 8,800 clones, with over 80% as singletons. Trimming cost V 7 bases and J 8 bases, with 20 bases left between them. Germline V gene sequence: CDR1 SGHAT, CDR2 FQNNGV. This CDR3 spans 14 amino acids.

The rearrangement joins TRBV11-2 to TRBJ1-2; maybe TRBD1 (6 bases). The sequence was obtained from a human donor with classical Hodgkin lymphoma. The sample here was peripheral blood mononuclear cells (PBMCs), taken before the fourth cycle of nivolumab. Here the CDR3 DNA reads TGTGCCAGCACATGGGGCAGGGGCAAAGGGGGCTACACCTTC. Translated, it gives CASTWGRGKGGYTF.